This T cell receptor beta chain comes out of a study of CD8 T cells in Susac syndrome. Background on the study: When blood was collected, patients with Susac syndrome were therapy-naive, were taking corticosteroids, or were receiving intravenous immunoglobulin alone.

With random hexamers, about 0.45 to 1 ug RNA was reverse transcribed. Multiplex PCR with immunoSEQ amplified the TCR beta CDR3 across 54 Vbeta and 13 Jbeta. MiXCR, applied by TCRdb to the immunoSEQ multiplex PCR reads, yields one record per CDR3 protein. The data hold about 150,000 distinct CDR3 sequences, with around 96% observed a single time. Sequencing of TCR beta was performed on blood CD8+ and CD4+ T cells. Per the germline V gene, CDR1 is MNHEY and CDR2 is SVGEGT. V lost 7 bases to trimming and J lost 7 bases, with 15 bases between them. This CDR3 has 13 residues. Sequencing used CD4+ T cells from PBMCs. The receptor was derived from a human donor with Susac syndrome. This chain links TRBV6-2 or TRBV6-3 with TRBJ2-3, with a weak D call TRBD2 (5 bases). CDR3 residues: CASTFGLFYTQYF. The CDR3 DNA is TGTGCCAGCACCTTCGGACTTTTTTATACGCAGTATTTT.